A single TCR beta chain is shown here with its context. Its antigen is not known. At survey level, the immunoSEQ assay was run in its v3.0 version. Produced via immunoSEQ multiplex PCR; TCRdb's table is partial and in-frame only. The data hold 24,000 or so clones, with about 86% observed a single time. This record belongs to a study of long-term antiretroviral therapy in people with HIV. Findings and caveats of the study: The study found narrower CDR3 length ranges in HIV repertoires than in controls. Pre-ART clonal expansion yielded clones that dominated the repertoire at all time points. Relative to transplant donor controls, diversity remained lower despite increasing after ART.

Trimming at V came to 3 bases and at J to 7 bases, leaving 12 bases not matched to a gene. This CDR3 comprises 16 residues. Germline assignment: CDR1 ENHRY and CDR2 SYGVKD. Every one of the participants with HIV received treatment in the United States. The source was unsorted PBMCs, collected 3 years after starting antiretroviral therapy. The rearrangement joins TRBV10-3 to TRBJ2-3, with 8 bases identical to TRBD1. This TCR came from a man younger than 35 with HIV. The CDR3 DNA is TGTGCCATCAGTGAAACCCGGACAGGGCCTGAGCATACGCAGTATTTT. Translation: CAISETRTGPEHTQYF.